The T cell receptor beta chain under discussion was sequenced for a study of blood T cell repertoires in COVID-19. Trimming cost V 7 bases and J 3 bases, with 10 bases left between them. This CDR3 is built from 13 residues. Germline loops: CDR1 SNHLY, CDR2 FYNNEI. Those who participated ranged in age from about 18 to 89 years and resided in 20 to 25 US areas. Authors' data handling: Reference gene primers were amplified, and this amplification served to estimate nucleated cell counts. TCRdb keeps only in-frame clones here, not all; method: immunoSEQ multiplex PCR. V and J calls and clone size follow that table, whereas D and trimming were derived from the DNA. This table holds under 150,000 clones, 86% found once.

The sequenced sample consisted of PBMCs or T cells enriched from blood (not recorded which). This receptor was identified in a woman in her 50s who had recovered from COVID-19. J is TRBJ1-5 and V is TRBV2; D unclear. The CDR3 DNA is TGTGCCAGCATAAGGGAGAACAATCAGCCCCAGCATTTT. Amino acid sequence: CASIRENNQPQHF.